These 19 T cell receptor beta chains were sequenced from one sample in a study of shared clonotypes between healthy human individuals. Sequencing used immunoSEQ multiplex PCR; TCRdb keeps in-frame clones, though not all of them. Here the sample spans 300,000 to 400,000 clones, about 74% being singletons. Sample: memory CD4+ T cells sorted from blood. Subset indicated: CD45RA-negative fraction. The receptors were sampled from a man under 40 in good health.

There are a few counts of this clone. The chain combines TRBV7-3 with TRBJ1-1, with D tentatively TRBD1 (6 bases). CDR1 and CDR2 from the germline V gene are SGHTA and FQGTGA. V was trimmed by 5 bases and J by 3 bases, leaving 10 bases between them. The CDR3 is made up of 13 amino acids. The CDR3 here is CASSPQGYTEAFF. CDR3 DNA sequence: TGTGCCAGCAGCCCCCAGGGGTACACTGAAGCTTTCTTT.

Many counts were recorded for this clone. The rearrangement links TRBV5-1 to TRBJ2-1; 7 positions match TRBD2. The CDR3 has 16 amino acids. Germline CDR1 SGHRS, CDR2 YFSETQ. The trim removed 5 bases at V and 4 bases at J, leaving 12 bases unmatched. CDR3 protein: CASRGLRDYLYNEQFF. The CDR3 nucleotides are TGCGCCAGCAGAGGACTCCGGGACTACCTATACAATGAGCAGTTCTTC. Supplemented by reference TRBV5-1 and TRBJ2-1, the full variable domain reads KAGVTQTPRYLIKTRGQQVTLSCSPISGHRSVSWYQQTPGQGLQFLFEYFSETQRNKGNFPGRFSGRQFSNSRSEMNVSTLELGDSALYLCASRGLRDYLYNEQFFGPGTRLTVL.

The chain carries TRBV7-9 and TRBJ1-5; D is possibly TRBD1 (5 bases). In germline, CDR1 is SEHNR, CDR2 FQNEAQ (reference sequence). V was shortened by 5 bases and J by 7 bases, with 15 bases between the two germline ends. The CDR3 covers 14 residues. This chain's CDR3 is CASSQTAGGQPQHF. The DNA for the CDR3 is TGTGCCAGCAGCCAGACCGCGGGGGGGCAGCCCCAGCATTTT.

This sequence joins TRBV5-4 and TRBJ2-7, with 11 nucleotides matching TRBD2. V shed 1 base and J 5 bases; nucleotides not matched to a gene: 2. The germline V gene encodes CDR1 SGHNT and CDR2 YYREEE (reference sequence). This CDR3 spans 14 amino acids. CDR3 amino acids: CASSLLLAGDEQYF. The CDR3 DNA reads as TGTGCCAGCAGCTTGTTACTAGCGGGAGACGAGCAGTACTTC.

The rearrangement links TRBV18 to TRBJ2-2, with TRBD2 as a possible D gene (6 bases). Germline-derived CDR1 and CDR2 are KGHSH and LQKENI. V lost 6 bases and J lost 5, with 10 bases in between. The CDR3 consists of 13 residues. This CDR3 is CASSAGRTGELFF. The CDR3 DNA sequence: TGTGCCAGCTCCGCAGGGAGGACCGGGGAGCTGTTTTTT.

The chain has TRBV28 and TRBJ1-5; D possibly corresponds to TRBD1 (5 bases). The CDR3 covers 12 residues. CDR1 is MDHEN and CDR2 is SYDVKM in the germline V gene. Trimming cost V 5 bases and J 5 bases, with 7 bases left between them. This CDR3 is CASSLRDQPQHF. In nucleotides, the CDR3 is TGTGCCAGCAGTCTCAGGGATCAGCCCCAGCATTTT.

The chain has TRBV18 and TRBJ1-1, with 8 bases aligning to TRBD1. The V gene's germline CDR1 is KGHSH and CDR2 LQKENI. V lost 3 bases, J lost 3 bases, and 12 bases stayed unmatched. The length of the CDR3 is 17 residues. CDR3 sequence: CASSPGQGSRLYTEAFF. Here the CDR3 DNA reads TGTGCCAGCTCACCTGGACAGGGTTCGCGCTTGTACACTGAAGCTTTCTTT.

This clone was detected ten times or more. The chain joins TRBV7-9 to TRBJ2-3, with D perhaps matching TRBD2 (5 bases). The CDR3 consists of 14 residues. The germline CDR1 and CDR2 sequences are SEHNR and FQNEAQ (reference sequence). Trimming shortened V by 2 bases and J by 5 bases, and 11 bases separated the two germline ends. The CDR3 here is CASSLSGGQDTQYF. CDR3 DNA sequence: TGTGCCAGCAGCTTATCAGGAGGTCAAGATACGCAGTATTTT.

The J gene is TRBJ2-1, the V gene TRBV11-2; D gene unclear. Trimming stripped 5 bases from V and 8 bases from J, with 13 bases between. Looked up from germline, CDR1 is SGHAT and CDR2 is FQNNGV. The CDR3 sequence is 13 residues long. The CDR3 DNA follows: TGTGCCAGCAGCCCTTGGCTGGACGATGAGCAGTTCTTC. This sequence encodes CASSPWLDDEQFF.

CDR3 amino acids: CASSSTGYNQPQHF. In nucleotides, the CDR3 is TGTGCCAGCAGTTCGACAGGTTACAATCAGCCCCAGCATTTT. The V and J genes are TRBV27 and TRBJ1-5, with TRBD1 as a possible D gene (6 bases). Trimming shortened V by 4 bases and J by 3 bases, and 10 bases separated the two germline ends. This CDR3 comprises 14 residues. Germline V gives CDR1 MNHEY, CDR2 SMNVEV (reference sequence).

This chain uses TRBV19 with TRBJ2-2; D call uncertain. CDR1 LNHDA and CDR2 SQIVND come from the germline V gene (reference sequence). The V end was cut by 6 bases, the J end by 0 bases, with 11 bases between. CDR3 length: 15 amino acids. The CDR3 nucleotides read TGTGCCAGTAGCCCGGGCCCCTCGAACACCGGGGAGCTGTTTTTT. It is translated as CASSPGPSNTGELFF. Filled out from reference TRBV19 and TRBJ2-2, the complete variable domain reads DGGITQSPKYLFRKEGQNVTLSCEQNLNHDAMYWYRQDPGQGLRLIYYSQIVNDFQKGDIAEGYSVSREKKESFPLTVTSAQKNPTAFYLCASSPGPSNTGELFFGEGSRLTVL.

The rearrangement joins TRBV11-3 to TRBJ2-7, with 7 bases lining up with TRBD2. The CDR3 covers 13 residues. The germline gives CDR1 SGHNT, CDR2 YENEEA. V shed 5 bases, J shed 3 bases, and the junction held 4 bases outside the gene matches. CDR3 nucleotide sequence: TGTGCCAGCAGCCCGGGACTACACTACGAGCAGTACTTC. Its translation is CASSPGLHYEQYF.

This chain connects TRBV9 to TRBJ2-7; D could derive from TRBD1 or TRBD2 (5 bases each). CDR1 is SGDLS, CDR2 YYNGEE, per germline. The V and J ends lost 3 bases and 6 bases respectively, with 16 bases between them. The CDR3 contains 14 residues. The CDR3 is CASSEQDFRGEQYF. DNA for the CDR3: TGTGCCAGCAGCGAACAGGATTTTCGGGGCGAGCAGTACTTC. Filled out from reference TRBV9 and TRBJ2-7, the complete variable domain reads DSGVTQTPKHLITATGQRVTLRCSPRSGDLSVYWYQQSLDQGLQFLIQYYNGEERAKGNILERFSAQQFPDLHSELNLSSLELGDSALYFCASSEQDFRGEQYFGPGTRLTVT.

This clone was detected a few times. V and J are TRBV11-2 and TRBJ2-6; 9 nucleotides line up with TRBD1. CDR3 length: 16 amino acids. Germline CDR1 is SGHAT and CDR2 is FQNNGV. V lost 5 bases, J lost 3 bases, and 5 bases stayed unmatched. In DNA, the CDR3 is TGTGCCAGCAGCGCCGGGACAGGGTTTGGGGCCAACGTCCTGACTTTC. This translates into CASSAGTGFGANVLTF.

This clone was observed a handful of times. The gene calls are TRBV5-8 and TRBJ2-7; D may be TRBD1 (6 bases). Looked up from germline, CDR1 is SGHTS and CDR2 is YDEGEE. V was clipped by 2 bases and J by 3 bases, with 18 bases between them. The CDR3 is 16 residues long. CDR3 in DNA: TGTGCCAGCAGCTTTGACTACAGGGTTATCGGCTACGAGCAGTACTTC. Translation: CASSFDYRVIGYEQYF. The entire variable domain, with the rest obtained from reference TRBV5-8 and TRBJ2-7, is as follows: EAGVTQSPTHLIKTRGQQATLRCSPISGHTSVYWYQQALGLGLQFLLWYDEGEERNRGNFPPRFSGRQFPNYSSELNVNALELEDSALYLCASSFDYRVIGYEQYFGPGTRLTVT.

In this sample, this clone turned up once. The chain has TRBV18 and TRBJ2-1; 10 bases are shared with TRBD2. Germline trimming cut 1 base from V and 1 base from J; bases unmatched to any gene: 10. Per germline, CDR1 KGHSH and CDR2 LQKENI. The CDR3 contains 19 residues. CDR3 loop: CASSPLGASGSGSYNEQFF. CDR3 in DNA: TGTGCCAGCTCACCACTAGGGGCTAGCGGGAGTGGGTCCTACAATGAGCAGTTCTTC.

This clone occurred once. The J gene is TRBJ2-1, the V gene TRBV11-3; D uncertain. Germline CDR1 and CDR2: SGHNT and YENEEA. The CDR3 covers 15 residues. V lost 5 bases, J lost 2 bases, and 13 bases lay in between. The CDR3 protein is CASSPIATTYNEQFF. For the CDR3, the DNA is TGTGCCAGCAGCCCTATTGCCACTACCTACAATGAGCAGTTCTTC.

The chain combines TRBV19 with TRBJ2-2, with D possibly matching TRBD1 (6 bases). There are 15 residues in the CDR3. CDR1 LNHDA and CDR2 SQIVND come from the germline V gene (reference sequence). With 4 bases removed from V and 7 bases from J, the gap between germline ends came to 16 bases. In nucleotides, the CDR3 is TGTGCCAGTAGTAGGGGAGCTAACAGGGACGGGGAGCTGTTTTTT. Its protein is CASSRGANRDGELFF.

This clone turned up a few times. The chain recombines TRBV20-1 with TRBJ1-1; D unresolved. Germline V lookup: CDR1 DFQATT, CDR2 SNEGSKA (reference sequence). The CDR3 spans 11 residues. DNA of the CDR3: TGCACTCATTCAGTTGGCACTGAAGCTTTCTTT. Translation gives CTHSVGTEAFF.